The 27 T cell receptor beta chains listed next were all sequenced from one sample in a study of T cells in Graves' hyperthyroidism and ophthalmopathy. Regions amplified from RNA transcripts were the TCR beta CDR3 regions. Primed by the HTBI set, a first-round RT-PCR was run on the TCR CDR3. TCRdb processed the multiplex PCR reads anew with MiXCR; each CDR3 protein has one entry. The profile covers around 480,000 distinct CDR3 sequences, with about an eighth appearing a single time and 15% to 20% taken by the ten largest. The sequenced sample was blood. These receptors originate from a woman aged 18-29 years with Graves' hyperthyroidism.

This clonotype was seen repeatedly, ten times or more. The chain has TRBV6-2 or TRBV6-3 and TRBJ2-2; no reliable D call. The length of the CDR3 is 15 residues. Per germline, CDR1 MNHEY and CDR2 SVGEGT. V was clipped by 7 bases and J by 6 bases, with 18 bases between them. CDR3 loop: CASNLGGPHAGELFF. DNA of the CDR3: TGTGCCAGCAACCTGGGCGGCCCTCACGCCGGGGAGCTGTTTTTT.

As to this clonotype: The junction departs from the called germline gene at one end, perhaps through a read error. This chain joins TRBV19 and TRBJ1-1; D possibly corresponds to TRBD1 (5 bases). The V gene's germline CDR1 is LNHDA and CDR2 SQIVND (reference sequence). This CDR3 contains 14 residues. CDR3 protein: CASGIRGTNTEAFF. CDR3 in DNA: TGTGCCAGTGGTATAAGAGGGACGAACACTGAAGCTTTCTTT. Full variable domain (missing parts from reference TRBV19 and TRBJ1-1): DGGITQSPKYLFRKEGQNVTLSCEQNLNHDAMYWYRQDPGQGLRLIYYSQIVNDFQKGDIAEGYSVSREKKESFPLTVTSAQKNPTAFYLCASGIRGTNTEAFFGQGTRLTVV.

This clonotype was seen at least ten times. The chain couples TRBV9 to TRBJ1-2; a weak D match, TRBD1 (6 bases). V dropped 0 bases and J dropped 4 bases, with 13 bases sitting between them. The CDR3 contains 15 residues. Germline values: CDR1 SGDLS, CDR2 YYNGEE. The CDR3 protein is CASSVGPGAGYGYTF. CDR3 sequence (DNA): TGTGCCAGCAGCGTAGGTCCAGGGGCTGGCTATGGCTACACCTTC.

J is TRBJ1-2 and V is TRBV25-1; D perhaps matches TRBD1 (5 bases). This CDR3 comprises 13 residues. The ends were cut back, 11 bases at V and 0 bases at J, with 13 bases in the middle. Germline V gene data show CDR1 as MGHDK and CDR2 as SYGVNS. The CDR3 DNA is TGTGCCGGGACGGACAAAGCTAACTATGGCTACACCTTC. This translates into CAGTDKANYGYTF.

This clonotype came up many times. At one boundary the junction diverges from the germline segment, which might be a read error. The V call is TRBV9, the J call TRBJ1-1, with D perhaps TRBD1 (5 bases). The CDR3 is 15 amino acids. Germline V gene data show CDR1 as SGDLS and CDR2 as YYNGEE. This CDR3 is CASSELQGLKTEAFF. The CDR3 DNA reads as TGTGCCAGCAGCGAATTGCAGGGCCTGAAGACTGAAGCTTTCTTT. Drawing the rest from reference TRBV9 and TRBJ1-1, the complete variable domain is DSGVTQTPKHLITATGQRVTLRCSPRSGDLSVYWYQQSLDQGLQFLIQYYNGEERAKGNILERFSAQQFPDLHSELNLSSLELGDSALYFCASSELQGLKTEAFFGQGTRLTVV.

At least ten counts were recorded for this clonotype. The chain employs TRBV28 and TRBJ2-1, with TRBD1 as a possible D gene (6 bases). The ends were cut back, 5 bases at V and 2 bases at J, with 22 bases in the middle. In germline, CDR1 is MDHEN, CDR2 SYDVKM. The CDR3 consists of 18 residues. As DNA, the CDR3 is TGTGCCAGCAGTCCTTCGGGGACACGGCGGGCCCCCTACAATGAGCAGTTCTTC. It yields the protein CASSPSGTRRAPYNEQFF.

This clonotype was recorded many times. The V call is TRBV2, the J call TRBJ2-7; weak D call: TRBD2 (5 bases). The CDR3 length is 13 residues. In germline, CDR1 is SNHLY, CDR2 FYNNEI. V was cut by 7 bases and J by 5 bases, with 15 bases left in between. CDR3 sequence (DNA): TGTGCCAGCAACGGCGGGTTTGTCAACGAGCAGTACTTC. It translates to CASNGGFVNEQYF.

In its sample, this clonotype was seen many times. The CDR3 DNA follows: TGTGCCAGCAGCCACCGGGACAGGTTATACAATGAGCAGTTCTTC. This sequence encodes CASSHRDRLYNEQFF. The genes are TRBV3-1 and TRBJ2-1; TRBD1 agrees at 8 bases. The CDR3 totals 15 residues. Trimming removed 3 bases from V and 4 bases from J; junction bases left unmatched: 5. The V gene's germline CDR1 is LGHDT and CDR2 YNNKEL (reference sequence).

Many counts were recorded for this clonotype. The gene calls are TRBV24-1 and TRBJ2-1, with D possibly being TRBD1 (5 bases). From germline, CDR1 is KGHDR and CDR2 SFDVKD. CDR3 length equals 13 residues. V lost 3 bases and J 7 bases, leaving 9 bases between the germline ends. The CDR3 sequence is CATSDKGWNEQFF. The CDR3 nucleotides are TGTGCCACCAGTGATAAGGGGTGGAATGAGCAGTTCTTC.

This clonotype was observed many times. The rearrangement uses TRBV7-9 and TRBJ2-5; 7 bases line up with TRBD2. This CDR3 comprises 16 residues. The trim removed 2 bases at V and 1 base at J, leaving 7 bases unmatched. Germline V gene lookup returns CDR1 SEHNR and CDR2 FQNEAQ (reference sequence). CDR3 sequence reads: CASSLSAGATQETQYF. DNA of the CDR3: TGTGCCAGCAGCTTATCTGCGGGAGCCACCCAAGAGACCCAGTACTTC. Filled out from reference TRBV7-9 and TRBJ2-5, the complete variable domain reads DTGVSQNPRHKITKRGQNVTFRCDPISEHNRLYWYRQTLGQGPEFLTYFQNEAQLEKSRLLSDRFSAERPKGSFSTLEIQRTEQGDSAMYLCASSLSAGATQETQYFGPGTRLLVL.

J is TRBJ2-4 and V is TRBV7-8; D is unclear. The V gene's germline CDR1 is SGHVS and CDR2 FQNEAQ. There are 13 residues in the CDR3. Trimming took 5 bases from V and 3 from J, leaving 8 bases between them. CDR3 in DNA: TGTGCCAGCAGCCCTCAGGTCAAAAACATTCAGTACTTC. This codes for CASSPQVKNIQYF.

In its sample, this clonotype was seen many times. The chain joins TRBV7-3 to TRBJ2-1; 10 positions match TRBD1. V dropped 1 base and J dropped 8; count of bases not matched to a gene: 8. This CDR3 is 16 amino acids long. Germline V CDR1 and CDR2: SGHTA, FQGTGA. The CDR3 is CASSLNMGQGMDEQFF. The CDR3 DNA sequence: TGTGCCAGCAGCTTAAATATGGGACAGGGGATGGATGAGCAGTTCTTC.

This rearrangement joins TRBV20-1 to TRBJ2-2, with D hard to call. The CDR3 length is 13 residues. V lost 0 bases, J lost 4 bases, and 6 bases lay in between. From germline, CDR1 is DFQATT and CDR2 SNEGSKA (reference sequence). CDR3 amino acids: CSARDLGTGELFF. CDR3 in DNA: TGCAGTGCTAGAGATCTGGGCACCGGGGAGCTGTTTTTT.

V usage is TRBV6-5 and J usage is TRBJ2-5; D uncertain. Germline lookup yields CDR1 MNHEY and CDR2 SVGAGI. The length of the CDR3 is 14 residues. V was cut by 2 bases and J by 4 bases, with 11 bases left in between. CDR3 loop: CASSYVGIGETQYF. In DNA form, the CDR3 reads TGTGCCAGCAGTTACGTGGGGATAGGAGAGACCCAGTACTTC.

The rearrangement joins TRBV7-2 to TRBJ2-3; D unresolved. CDR1 SGHTA and CDR2 FQGNSA come from the germline V gene. This CDR3 region has 16 residues. Trimming removed 1 base from V and 3 bases from J, with 14 bases in between. The CDR3 is CASSLGSVQITDTQYF. DNA for the CDR3: TGTGCCAGCAGCTTAGGTTCTGTACAGATTACAGATACGCAGTATTTT.

This clonotype was found many times. The V call is TRBV6-1, the J call TRBJ1-1, with D perhaps TRBD1 (5 bases). V shed 5 bases and J shed 11 bases, with 15 bases lying between them. Per the germline V gene, CDR1 is MNHNS and CDR2 is SASEGT. The CDR3 has 12 residues. DNA for the CDR3: TGTGCCAGCAGTTCGCAGGGTATCTTGGCTTTCTTT. It is translated as CASSSQGILAFF.

This clonotype was counted ten times or more. The genes are TRBV5-1 and TRBJ2-7, with 7 bases lining up with TRBD2. V dropped 0 bases and J dropped 4; count of bases not matched to a gene: 10. Germline assignment: CDR1 SGHRS and CDR2 YFSETQ. The CDR3 length is 16 residues. CDR3 DNA: TGCGCCAGCAGCTTGGCCCCTCTAGCGGATGGTTACGAGCAGTACGTC. It codes for CASSLAPLADGYEQYV.

This clonotype was observed at least ten times. The CDR3 coding sequence is TGTGCCAGCAGCGTGACAGCCGCAGGTGGAAACACCATATATTTT. Protein sequence: CASSVTAAGGNTIYF. J is TRBJ1-3 and V is TRBV5-6; D is possibly TRBD1 (5 bases). In germline, CDR1 is SGHDT, CDR2 YYEEEE. Trimming left V 4 bases short and J 3 bases short, with 14 bases between. The CDR3 totals 15 residues.

Only a few counts were recorded for this clonotype. The chain carries TRBV5-6 and TRBJ2-2, with 8 bases that match TRBD2. The ends lost 0 bases at V and 4 bases at J; junction bases unmatched: 5. CDR1 is SGHDT, CDR2 YYEEEE, per germline. CDR3 length equals 16 residues. The CDR3 spells CASSLGPGGSTGELFF. As DNA, the CDR3 is TGTGCCAGCAGCTTGGGGCCGGGAGGGAGCACCGGGGAGCTGTTTTTT. Full variable domain (rest looked up from reference TRBV5-6 and TRBJ2-2): DAGVTQSPTHLIKTRGQQVTLRCSPKSGHDTVSWYQQALGQGPQFIFQYYEEEERQRGNFPDRFSGHQFPNYSSELNVNALLLGDSALYLCASSLGPGGSTGELFFGEGSRLTVL.

Ten or more counts support this clonotype. Here the CDR3 DNA reads TGTGCCAGCATGGAGAGGGACACCGAATCCACTGAAGCTTTCTTT. This encodes CASMERDTESTEAFF. The chain joins TRBV11-3 to TRBJ1-1; D is possibly TRBD1 (6 bases). The CDR3 has 15 residues. V was clipped by 7 bases and J by 4 bases, with 19 bases between them. CDR1 is SGHNT, CDR2 YENEEA, per germline.

There are a few counts of this clonotype. CDR3: CASLGATSTDTQYF. The CDR3 DNA sequence: TGTGCCAGCTTGGGAGCGACTTCTACAGATACGCAGTATTTT. The genes are TRBV7-9 and TRBJ2-3, with a weak D call TRBD2 (5 bases). The length of the CDR3 is 14 residues. V shed 8 bases and J shed 3 bases, with 15 bases lying between them. The germline gives CDR1 SEHNR, CDR2 FQNEAQ (reference sequence). Based on the CDR3 plus reference TRBV7-9 and TRBJ2-3, the full variable domain is DTGVSQNPRHKITKRGQNVTFRCDPISEHNRLYWYRQTLGQGPEFLTYFQNEAQLEKSRLLSDRFSAERPKGSFSTLEIQRTEQGDSAMYLCASLGATSTDTQYFGPGTRLTVL.

In this sample, this clonotype turned up many times. The chain employs TRBV27 and TRBJ1-1; D is perhaps TRBD1 (5 bases). CDR3 length: 15 amino acids. From germline, CDR1 is MNHEY and CDR2 SMNVEV (reference sequence). V lost 5 bases, J lost 2 bases, and 15 bases lay in between. The CDR3 DNA reads as TGTGCCAGCAGTGATTTTAGGACACAAAACACTGAAGCTTTCTTT. Translation: CASSDFRTQNTEAFF.

This chain connects TRBV5-5 to TRBJ2-7; maybe TRBD2 (5 bases). Germline loops: CDR1 SGHKS, CDR2 YYEKEE (reference sequence). V lost 4 bases and J lost 7, with 24 bases in between. The length of the CDR3 is 16 residues. CDR3 coding DNA: TGTGCCAGCAGCCCAACGGGGAACTACTTATCTAGGGAGCAGTACGTC. Its protein product is CASSPTGNYLSREQYV.

The rearrangement joins TRBV7-9 to TRBJ2-3; D unresolved. With 8 bases removed from V and 4 bases from J, the gap between germline ends came to 10 bases. Germline CDR1 reads SEHNR; CDR2 reads FQNEAQ (reference sequence). The CDR3 covers 12 residues. The CDR3 DNA reads as TGTGCCAGCGGGGTACGCGCAGATACGCAGTATTTT. It translates to CASGVRADTQYF.

The table lists this clonotype with many counts. The chain recombines TRBV19 with TRBJ2-1, with 10 positions matching TRBD2. Germline V gene sequence: CDR1 LNHDA, CDR2 SQIVND (reference sequence). The CDR3 runs to 13 residues. V was pared by 7 bases and J by 9 bases, with 6 bases of the junction left unmatched. CDR3 loop: CASTPGLAVEQFF. The CDR3 DNA reads TGTGCCAGTACCCCAGGACTAGCGGTTGAGCAGTTCTTC.

The V and J genes are TRBV18 and TRBJ2-5; no firm D call. The germline CDR1 and CDR2 sequences are KGHSH and LQKENI. V was pared by 2 bases and J by 3 bases, with 16 bases between. The CDR3 spans 16 residues. The CDR3 sequence: CASSPTEYSTEETQYF. CDR3 in DNA: TGTGCCAGCTCACCAACCGAGTATTCTACAGAAGAGACCCAGTACTTC. The full variable domain, rest sourced from reference TRBV18 and TRBJ2-5, is NAGVMQNPRHLVRRRGQEARLRCSPMKGHSHVYWYRQLPEEGLKFMVYLQKENIIDESGMPKERFSAEFPKEGPSILRIQQVVRGDSAAYFCASSPTEYSTEETQYFGPGTRLLVL.

This clonotype was detected a few times. The chain has TRBV25-1 and TRBJ1-2; no firm D call. Germline V gene data show CDR1 as MGHDK and CDR2 as SYGVNS. Trimming took off 1 base at V and 7 bases at J, with 16 bases between the two ends. The CDR3 length is 15 residues. The CDR3 sequence is CASSEWVGGPAGYTF. CDR3 in DNA: TGTGCCAGCAGTGAATGGGTCGGCGGGCCTGCTGGCTACACCTTC.